These 15 T cell receptor beta chains came from one sample sequenced in a study of blood T cell repertoires in COVID-19. Some clones are missing from TCRdb's copy, which holds only in-frame ones; the method was immunoSEQ multiplex PCR. The repertoire consists of roughly 73,000 clones, with 89% occurring once and the leading ten covering 8.9%. Sequenced input: peripheral blood. All receptors come from an elderly man with acute or convalescent COVID-19.

The chain links TRBV5-1 to TRBJ2-7; 11 bases map to TRBD2. V trimming: 6 bases; J trimming: 2 bases; junction bases outside the gene matches: 4. Per germline, CDR1 SGHRS and CDR2 YFSETQ. The CDR3 contains 14 residues. CDR3: CASKSSGGTYEQYF. The CDR3 region has the DNA TGCGCCAGCAAGTCTAGCGGGGGGACCTACGAGCAGTACTTC.

The genes are TRBV5-6 and TRBJ2-3, with 13 bases that match TRBD2. The CDR3 length is 16 residues. Germline CDR1 is SGHDT and CDR2 is YYEEEE. V lost 6 bases and J lost 2; bases outside the gene matches: 6. This CDR3 is CASNQLAGGPTDTQYF. The CDR3 region has the DNA TGTGCCAGCAACCAACTAGCGGGAGGGCCCACAGATACGCAGTATTTT.

This clone was observed once. The J gene is TRBJ1-5, the V gene TRBV7-2; D unclear. Germline loops: CDR1 SGHTA, CDR2 FQGNSA. V lost 5 bases and J 4 bases, leaving 9 bases between the germline ends. The CDR3 totals 13 residues. The CDR3 coding sequence is TGTGCCAGCAGCCGAGACTTTAATCAGCCCCAGCATTTT. Protein: CASSRDFNQPQHF.

This clone was detected once. This sequence joins TRBV27 and TRBJ1-2; weak D call: TRBD1 (6 bases). The germline gives CDR1 MNHEY, CDR2 SMNVEV (reference sequence). This CDR3 is built from 13 residues. Trimming pared 3 bases from V and 4 bases from J, leaving 9 bases between. CDR3 protein: CASSLGRGYGYTF. The CDR3 bases are TGTGCCAGCAGTTTGGGCAGGGGCTATGGCTACACCTTC.

The chain carries TRBV5-1 and TRBJ1-1, with TRBD1 matching 9 bases. J was trimmed by 4 bases and V by 3 bases; bases with no gene match: 4. The germline V gene has CDR1 SGHRS and CDR2 YFSETQ. The CDR3 length is 14 residues. Written as DNA, the CDR3 is TGCGCCAGCAGCTCGACAGGGGGGACCACTGAAGCTTTCTTT. It encodes CASSSTGGTTEAFF.

The chain is built from TRBV10-2 and TRBJ2-7; a weak D match, TRBD2 (6 bases). CDR1 is WSHSY, CDR2 SAAADI, per germline. CDR3 length equals 14 residues. Trimming shortened V by 6 bases and J by 2 bases, and 14 bases separated the two germline ends. CDR3 DNA: TGCGCCAGCAGGGCCGGAGGGTCAGCCTACGAGCAGTACTTC. Translation gives CASRAGGSAYEQYF.

CDR3: CASTPGLEYTEAFF. As DNA, the CDR3 is TGTGCCAGCACCCCCGGATTGGAGTACACTGAAGCTTTCTTT. The V gene is TRBV6-5, the J gene TRBJ1-1, with D uncertain. V lost 7 bases to trimming and J lost 3 bases, with 15 bases between them. Germline V CDR1 and CDR2: MNHEY, SVGAGI. The CDR3 sequence is 14 residues long.

V gene TRBV30 combines with J gene TRBJ1-5, with 8 nucleotides matching TRBD1. V lost 5 bases and J lost 6; bases outside the gene matches: 6. The CDR3 consists of 13 residues. Germline values: CDR1 GTSNPN, CDR2 SVGIG (reference sequence). The CDR3, as DNA: TGTGCCTGGTCCGGACAGGGACGTCAGCCCCAGCATTTT. It yields the protein CAWSGQGRQPQHF.

V and J are TRBV6-1 and TRBJ1-1, with 8 bases aligning to TRBD1. Germline loops: CDR1 MNHNS, CDR2 SASEGT. The CDR3 spans 16 residues. V trimming: 3 bases; J trimming: 0 bases; junction bases outside the gene matches: 6. CDR3 in amino acids: CASSEPGGQMNTEAFF. For the CDR3, the DNA is TGTGCCAGCAGTGAGCCAGGGGGCCAAATGAACACTGAAGCTTTCTTT.

The chain carries TRBV2 and TRBJ1-1, with TRBD1 identical over 9 bases. This CDR3 spans 15 amino acids. Germline lookup yields CDR1 SNHLY and CDR2 FYNNEI. V dropped 11 bases and J dropped 1; count of bases not matched to a gene: 11. CDR3 DNA: TGTGCCTGCACGGGACAGGGTCTGTCGAACACTGAAGCTTTCTTT. Protein product: CACTGQGLSNTEAFF.

This chain links TRBV30 with TRBJ1-4, with 8 bases aligning to TRBD1. Germline CDR1 and CDR2: GTSNPN and SVGIG (reference sequence). The CDR3 consists of 13 residues. The V segment lost 5 bases and the J segment 4 bases; nucleotides outside the gene matches: 3. The CDR3 sequence is CAWATGVNEKLFF. CDR3 bases: TGTGCCTGGGCGACAGGGGTTAATGAAAAACTGTTTTTT.

The chain recombines TRBV28 with TRBJ1-1; D gene unclear. Germline V lookup: CDR1 MDHEN, CDR2 SYDVKM. The CDR3 is 13 residues long. V lost 7 bases and J lost 3, with 12 bases in between. The CDR3 DNA sequence: TGTGCCAGCACGAGTTTCTCGTACACTGAAGCTTTCTTT. The encoded protein is CASTSFSYTEAFF. The variable domain in full, with the rest retrieved from reference TRBV28 and TRBJ1-1, is DVKVTQSSRYLVKRTGEKVFLECVQDMDHENMFWYRQDPGLGLRLIYFSYDVKMKEKGDIPEGYSVSREKKERFSLILESASTNQTSMYLCASTSFSYTEAFFGQGTRLTVV.

With respect to this clone: Germline is not matched at one junction end, which may reflect a read error. This chain joins TRBV18 and TRBJ1-3; TRBD1 agrees at 12 bases. Looked up from germline, CDR1 is KGHSH and CDR2 is LQKENI. This CDR3 region has 15 residues. The CDR3 nucleotides are TGTGCCAGCTCACCGGGACAGGGGGCTGGAGACACCATATATTTT. Its translation: CASSPGQGAGDTIYF.

This chain uses TRBV12-3 or TRBV12-4 with TRBJ1-2; the D gene is possibly TRBD1 (6 bases). V lost 5 bases to trimming and J lost 8 bases, with 12 bases between them. The CDR3 runs 12 residues. The CDR3 DNA is TGTGCCAGCAGTATCGGGGGGCACGGCTACACCTTC. Protein product: CASSIGGHGYTF.

The genes are TRBV7-2 and TRBJ1-5; 7 bases line up with TRBD1. This CDR3 spans 15 amino acids. V trimming: 5 bases; J trimming: 9 bases; junction bases outside the gene matches: 13. Germline V lookup: CDR1 SGHTA, CDR2 FQGNSA. The CDR3 loop is CASSRPGTAPGPQHF. DNA of the CDR3: TGTGCCAGCAGCCGTCCCGGGACAGCCCCTGGGCCCCAGCATTTT.